This T cell receptor (beta chain) is drawn from a study of T-cell reconstitution after alpha-beta-depleted transplantation in children. Unique molecular identifiers featured in how the TCRbeta library was prepared. TCRdb reprocessed the PCR reads via MiXCR and lists one record per CDR3 protein. The sample lists approximately 170,000 distinct CDR3 sequences, around 10% occurring once. The V end lost 4 bases, the J end lost 9 bases, and 14 bases lay between the germline ends. Germline CDR1 is SGHRS and CDR2 is YFSETQ. The CDR3 contains 13 residues. This clonotype was seen ten or more times. The chain uses TRBV5-1 and TRBJ1-5, with D possibly matching TRBD1 (5 bases). The clonotype was recovered from a boy between 2 and 10 years old with acute myeloid leukemia, due to receive a stem cell transplant. Sequenced here: PBMCs, sampled before TCRalphabeta/CD19-depleted stem cell transplant. CDR3 residues: CASSPLGGGPQHF. CDR3 DNA: TGCGCCAGCAGCCCCCTCGGCGGGGGGCCCCAGCATTTT.